Following are 13 T cell receptor beta chains from one sample sequenced in a study of shared clonotypes between healthy human individuals. CD45RO negativity and positive selection for CCR7 defined naive CD8 cells, a population that excluded terminally differentiated effector memory CD45RA+ cells. Using immunoSEQ multiplex PCR, the repertoire was profiled, and TCRdb retains in-frame clones only, with some absent. The repertoire includes around 1.9 million clones, 80% to 95% of them detected once, and more than 1.5% sits in the top ten. Sample: naive CD8+ T cells from PBMCs. These receptors were taken from a man aged 18 to 30 in good health. Some clones in this sample may be carry-over from other donors' samples.

As regards this clone: The sample has other DNA sequences that encode this CDR3 too. V is TRBV5-1 and J is TRBJ2-1; D gene unclear. Germline CDR1 is SGHRS and CDR2 is YFSETQ. Trimming cost V 0 bases and J 4 bases, with 5 bases left between them. This CDR3 is built from 13 residues. The CDR3 bases are TGCGCCAGCAGCTTGGAACGGTACAATGAGCAGTTCTTC. Translated, it gives CASSLERYNEQFF. The whole variable domain, filled in from reference TRBV5-1 and TRBJ2-1, reads KAGVTQTPRYLIKTRGQQVTLSCSPISGHRSVSWYQQTPGQGLQFLFEYFSETQRNKGNFPGRFSGRQFSNSRSEMNVSTLELGDSALYLCASSLERYNEQFFGPGTRLTVL.

The rearrangement joins TRBV6-5 to TRBJ2-1, with TRBD1 matching 11 bases. The trim removed 5 bases at V and 9 bases at J, leaving 9 bases unmatched. The CDR3 length is 15 residues. Germline V gene data show CDR1 as MNHEY and CDR2 as SVGAGI. The CDR3 sequence is CASSPRDRGRPEQFF. CDR3 bases: TGTGCCAGCAGTCCCCGGGACAGGGGGAGACCTGAGCAGTTCTTC.

The rearrangement uses TRBV4-1 and TRBJ1-1; D is unclear. The CDR3 covers 16 residues. V shed 3 bases and J shed 1 base, with 15 bases lying between them. Germline CDR1 reads MGHRA; CDR2 reads YSYEKL. The CDR3 bases are TGCGCCAGCAGCCACGAGAAGGACCGGGGGAACACTGAAGCTTTCTTT. Encoded protein: CASSHEKDRGNTEAFF.

The chain employs TRBV2 and TRBJ2-7; D is uncertain. Germline CDR1 and CDR2: SNHLY and FYNNEI. The CDR3 runs 14 residues. The germline V and J ends were trimmed by 0 bases and 3 bases, with 9 bases remaining between them. The CDR3 protein is CASSEATVYYEQYF. DNA of the CDR3: TGTGCCAGCAGTGAAGCGACCGTCTACTACGAGCAGTACTTC.

This clone appeared once. The V gene is TRBV15, the J gene TRBJ2-2; TRBD2 agrees at 11 bases. Trimming cost V 5 bases and J 6 bases; bases outside gene matches: 8. Looked up from germline, CDR1 is LNHNV and CDR2 is YYDKDF (reference sequence). CDR3 size: 16 residues. The CDR3 region is CATSGVSGGGPGELFF. DNA for the CDR3: TGTGCCACCAGCGGCGTTAGCGGGGGGGGCCCCGGGGAGCTGTTTTTT.

This sequence joins TRBV7-9 and TRBJ1-5; D is undetermined. This CDR3 is 14 amino acids long. Germline loops: CDR1 SEHNR, CDR2 FQNEAQ (reference sequence). V dropped 0 bases and J dropped 1 base, with 4 bases sitting between them. The CDR3 region is CASSLAVSNQPQHF. The CDR3 DNA is TGTGCCAGCAGCTTAGCGGTGAGCAATCAGCCCCAGCATTTT.

This clone was recorded only once. The CDR3, as DNA: TGCGCCAGCAGCCGGACGACCGGGAACCCTGGGGAGACCCAGTACTTC. The encoded protein is CASSRTTGNPGETQYF. This sequence joins TRBV5-1 and TRBJ2-5; D is perhaps TRBD2 (5 bases). V lost 4 bases, J lost 5 bases, and 21 bases lay in between. The germline CDR1 and CDR2 sequences are SGHRS and YFSETQ. The CDR3 runs 16 residues. The full variable domain, completed using reference TRBV5-1 and TRBJ2-5, is KAGVTQTPRYLIKTRGQQVTLSCSPISGHRSVSWYQQTPGQGLQFLFEYFSETQRNKGNFPGRFSGRQFSNSRSEMNVSTLELGDSALYLCASSRTTGNPGETQYFGPGTRLLVL.

The chain employs TRBV2 and TRBJ2-7; a possible D gene is TRBD1 (5 bases). CDR1 and CDR2 from the germline V gene are SNHLY and FYNNEI. The V end was cut by 7 bases, the J end by 2 bases, with 18 bases between. This CDR3 has 15 amino acids. The CDR3 loop reads CASKTAVDPTYEQYF. For the CDR3, the DNA is TGTGCCAGCAAGACAGCCGTTGACCCTACCTACGAGCAGTACTTC.

This clone occurred a few times. The chain carries TRBV30 and TRBJ1-1; 7 positions agree with TRBD1. CDR3 length equals 15 residues. Germline V CDR1 and CDR2: GTSNPN, SVGIG (reference sequence). V gave up 3 bases and J gave up 5 bases; unmatched junction bases: 12. In DNA, the CDR3 is TGTGCCTGGAGGCTACGGACAGGACCTAGGACTGAAGCTTTCTTT. Encoded protein: CAWRLRTGPRTEAFF.

The CDR3, as DNA: TGTGCCAGCAGTGACCGGTACGAGCAGTACTTC. Protein: CASSDRYEQYF. The chain carries TRBV2 and TRBJ2-7; D unclear. The germline CDR1 and CDR2 sequences are SNHLY and FYNNEI. V shed 3 bases and J shed 4 bases, with 4 bases lying between them. This CDR3 spans 11 amino acids.

This clone was found once. Other nucleotide sequences from this sample produce the same CDR3. The gene calls are TRBV9 and TRBJ2-1; D may be TRBD2 (6 bases). Trimming took 0 bases from V and 1 from J, leaving 8 bases between them. Germline V gene data show CDR1 as SGDLS and CDR2 as YYNGEE. CDR3 size: 15 residues. As DNA, the CDR3 is TGTGCCAGCAGCGTAGTGGGAGGTTCCTACAATGAGCAGTTCTTC. Its protein product is CASSVVGGSYNEQFF. Full variable domain (remainder filled in from reference TRBV9 and TRBJ2-1): DSGVTQTPKHLITATGQRVTLRCSPRSGDLSVYWYQQSLDQGLQFLIQYYNGEERAKGNILERFSAQQFPDLHSELNLSSLELGDSALYFCASSVVGGSYNEQFFGPGTRLTVL.

This sequence joins TRBV27 and TRBJ2-7; 15 bases agree with TRBD2. The CDR3 has 16 amino acids. Germline V gives CDR1 MNHEY, CDR2 SMNVEV (reference sequence). The junction had 7 bases not matched to a gene; V was cut back by 5 bases and J by 5 bases. CDR3 sequence: CASSLRTSGRADEQYF. The CDR3 nucleotides read TGTGCCAGCAGTCTTCGGACTAGCGGGAGGGCGGACGAGCAGTACTTC.

This clone was seen just once. The chain carries TRBV7-6 and TRBJ2-7; 7 bases align to TRBD1. The CDR3 has 15 amino acids. Trimming took 3 bases from V and 3 from J; bases not matched to a gene: 8. From germline, CDR1 is SGHVS and CDR2 FNYEAQ. The CDR3 loop is CASSFGTDRHYEQYF. As DNA, the CDR3 is TGTGCCAGCAGCTTTGGGACAGACCGTCACTACGAGCAGTACTTC.